This TCR beta chain was recorded in a study of cytomegalovirus exposure and HLA in healthy donors. Germline CDR1 is GTSNPN and CDR2 is SVGIG (reference sequence). The length of the CDR3 is 15 residues. V gave up 3 bases and J gave up 5 bases, with 19 bases separating them. This clone was picked up a small number of times. In the PCR, 60 Vbeta and 13 Jbeta primers were used. Using immunoSEQ multiplex PCR, the repertoire was profiled, and TCRdb retains in-frame clones only, with some absent. The sample has about 190,000 clones, 75% to 90% seen once; the top ten hold over 1.5%. Source material: PBMCs. V gene TRBV30 combines with J gene TRBJ1-1; tentative D call: TRBD1 (5 bases). The origin of this receptor is a man aged 45-60 years in good health and CMV-seronegative. Written as DNA, the CDR3 is TGTGCCTGGAGCGCCCCCGGGAGGGGCCCAACTGAAGCTTTCTTT. Translation: CAWSAPGRGPTEAFF.